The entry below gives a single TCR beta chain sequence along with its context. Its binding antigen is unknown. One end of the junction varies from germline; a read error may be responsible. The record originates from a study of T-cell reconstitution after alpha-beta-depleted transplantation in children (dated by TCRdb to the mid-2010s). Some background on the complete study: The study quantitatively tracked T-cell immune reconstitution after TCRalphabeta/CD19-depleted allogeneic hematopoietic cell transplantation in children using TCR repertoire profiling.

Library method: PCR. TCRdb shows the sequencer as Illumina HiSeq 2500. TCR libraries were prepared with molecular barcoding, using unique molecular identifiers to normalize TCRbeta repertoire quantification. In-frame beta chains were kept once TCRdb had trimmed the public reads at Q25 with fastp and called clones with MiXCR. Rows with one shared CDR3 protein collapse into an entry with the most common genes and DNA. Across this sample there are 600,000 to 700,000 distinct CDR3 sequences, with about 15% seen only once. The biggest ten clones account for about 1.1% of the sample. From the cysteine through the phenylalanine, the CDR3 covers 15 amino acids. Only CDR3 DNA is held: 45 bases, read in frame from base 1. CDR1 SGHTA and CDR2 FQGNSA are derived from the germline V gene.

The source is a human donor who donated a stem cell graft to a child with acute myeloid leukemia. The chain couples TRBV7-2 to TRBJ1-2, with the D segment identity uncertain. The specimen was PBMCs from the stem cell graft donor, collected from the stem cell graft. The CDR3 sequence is CVSSLNRLTNYGYTF. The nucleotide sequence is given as TGTGTCAGCAGCTTAAACAGACTTACTAACTATGGCTACACCTTC.